This T cell receptor beta chain came from a study of metastatic and nonmetastatic thyroid tumors. No treatment had been given to any patient before thyroid surgery. This clone was counted at least ten times. This CDR3 has 15 residues. The V gene's germline CDR1 is SGHNT and CDR2 YENEEA. The J segment lost 3 bases and the V segment lost 3 bases, leaving 4 bases of the junction unmatched. TCRdb re-analyzed the PCR reads through MiXCR. The data show just over 20,000 clones, roughly an eighth seen once. The origin of this receptor is a male donor with papillary thyroid cancer or a benign thyroid nodule (not recorded which). Some clones in this sample may be carry-over from other donors' samples. Material for sequencing was blood. The V call is TRBV11-3, the J call TRBJ2-1; 8 positions agree with TRBD2. CDR3 nucleotides: TGTGCCAGCAGCTTCGGACTAGCACGCTACAATGAGCAGTTCTTC. This gives the protein CASSFGLARYNEQFF.